A selection of T cell receptor beta chains follows, all from one sample in a study of cytomegalovirus exposure and HLA in healthy donors. TCRdb's copy holds only in-frame clones and misses some; the assay was immunoSEQ multiplex PCR. The sample lists around 64,000 clones; 55% to 65% were seen once. Sequencing was carried out using PBMCs. Receptors were obtained from a woman between 50 and 59 years old in good health and CMV-seronegative. CDR3s include the opening cysteine and the closing phenylalanine or tryptophan. The D gene is left open where the match is weak. A clone size is listed for some rows: how often the clone was seen (once, few, many), or a class if it is expanded.

size: NA
V: TRBV5-4
J: TRBJ2-7
D: TRBD1
DNA: TGTGCCAGCAGCCCGGGGGACAGGGGCCAATACGAGCAGTACTTC
CDR3: CASSPGDRGQYEQYF

size: NA
V: TRBV28
J: TRBJ1-1
D: NA
DNA: TGTGCCAGCAGTTTTAGGCCAGCGGACACTGAAGCTTTCTTT
CDR3: CASSFRPADTEAFF

size: once
V: TRBV4-1
J: TRBJ2-3
D: NA
DNA: TGCGCCAGCAGCCAAGTACTAGCAGGCACAGATACGCAGTATTTT
CDR3: CASSQVLAGTDTQYF

size: NA
V: TRBV5-1
J: TRBJ2-5
D: TRBD1
DNA: TGCGCCAGCAGCTTGGGGGCACCGGGACAGGCGATTCAAGAGACCCAGTACTTC
CDR3: CASSLGAPGQAIQETQYF

size: NA
V: TRBV28
J: TRBJ1-2
D: TRBD1
DNA: TGTGCCAGCATCCGACAGGGGGCTAATGGCTACACCTTC
CDR3: CASIRQGANGYTF

size: NA
V: TRBV6-5
J: TRBJ1-1
D: TRBD1
DNA: TGTGCCAGCAGGACGACAGGGGCGGGGGACACTGAAGCTTTCTTT
CDR3: CASRTTGAGDTEAFF

size: few
V: TRBV5-6
J: TRBJ2-1
D: NA
DNA: TGTGCCAGCAGCTCACCCCTCGGGGGAGTTCAGTTCTTC
CDR3: CASSSPLGGVQFF

size: once
V: TRBV28
J: TRBJ1-3
D: TRBD1
DNA: TGTGCCAGCAGTCCCTGGACAGGGACTGGAAACACCATATATTTT
CDR3: CASSPWTGTGNTIYF

size: NA
V: TRBV10-3
J: TRBJ2-7
D: TRBD2
DNA: TGTGCCATCAGTGAGTCGGCAGGTAGGGCGGGAGGGCTCTACGAGCAGTACTTC
CDR3: CAISESAGRAGGLYEQYF

size: NA
V: TRBV2
J: TRBJ2-5
D: NA
DNA: TGTGCCAGCAGTGAAGCGCAGGAGACCCAGTACTTC
CDR3: CASSEAQETQYF

size: NA
V: TRBV28
J: TRBJ1-1
D: NA
DNA: TGTGCCAGCATCTCAGGGATTAACACTGAAGCTTTCTTT
CDR3: CASISGINTEAFF

size: NA
V: TRBV5-1
J: TRBJ1-1
D: TRBD1
DNA: TGCGCCAGCAGCCCGCCGGGACAGGGGAACACTGAAGCTTTCTTT
CDR3: CASSPPGQGNTEAFF

size: once
V: TRBV5-4
J: TRBJ2-1
D: TRBD2
DNA: TGTGCCAGCAGCCCCGGGTTAGCGGGAGAGGAGCAGTTCTTC
CDR3: CASSPGLAGEEQFF

size: NA
V: TRBV27
J: TRBJ2-7
D: NA
DNA: TGTGCCAGCAGTTTATTCTCCCTAACCAATCTCAAGGGAGCCTACGAGCAGTACTTC
CDR3: CASSLFSLTNLKGAYEQYF

size: NA
V: TRBV9
J: TRBJ1-1
D: NA
DNA: TGTGCCAGCAGCGTACAGGGGACGGGGACTGAAGCTTTCTTT
CDR3: CASSVQGTGTEAFF

size: NA
V: TRBV7-9
J: TRBJ2-1
D: TRBD2
DNA: TGTGCCAGCAGCCCAAGCGGGAGCTCCTACAATGAGCAGTTCTTC
CDR3: CASSPSGSSYNEQFF

size: NA
V: TRBV7-9
J: TRBJ2-1
D: NA
DNA: TGTGCCAGCAGCTCCGGCTACAATGAGCAGTTCTTC
CDR3: CASSSGYNEQFF

size: NA
V: TRBV5-1
J: TRBJ2-5
D: NA
DNA: TGCGCCAGCAGCTCACAGGGTTTTTGGGAGACCCAGTACTTC
CDR3: CASSSQGFWETQYF

size: NA
V: TRBV9
J: TRBJ1-6
D: NA
DNA: TGTGCCAGCAACCCTACGGGGTCCTATAATTCACCCCTCCACTTT
CDR3: CASNPTGSYNSPLHF

size: NA
V: TRBV2
J: TRBJ1-5
D: TRBD1
DNA: TGTGCCAGCAGTGAATGGACAGGGGGAGGGCAGCCCCAGCATTTT
CDR3: CASSEWTGGGQPQHF

size: NA
V: TRBV7-9
J: TRBJ2-3
D: NA
DNA: TGTGCCAGCAGTCCGACGTGGGAGAGCACAGATACGCAGTATTTT
CDR3: CASSPTWESTDTQYF

size: NA
V: TRBV7-3
J: TRBJ2-7
D: NA
DNA: TGTGCCAGCAGCTTATTTCCAAACTACGAGCAGTACTTC
CDR3: CASSLFPNYEQYF

size: NA
V: TRBV2
J: TRBJ2-4
D: NA
DNA: TGTGCCAGCAGTGAAGAGTGGGGACTAGCCAAAAACATTCAGTACTTC
CDR3: CASSEEWGLAKNIQYF

size: NA
V: TRBV4-1
J: TRBJ1-2
D: NA
DNA: TGCGCCAGCAGCCACCAAATCGGTCTCGGGAGAAGGTCGAATGGCTACACCTTC
CDR3: CASSHQIGLGRRSNGYTF

size: NA
V: TRBV6-5
J: TRBJ1-3
D: NA
DNA: TGTGCCAGCAGTCTCGGGACACACTCTGGAAACACCATATATTTT
CDR3: CASSLGTHSGNTIYF

size: NA
V: TRBV7-2
J: TRBJ2-7
D: NA
DNA: TGTGCCAGCAGCTTCTTCCCCGGGAGCTCCTACGAGCAGTACTTC
CDR3: CASSFFPGSSYEQYF

size: NA
V: TRBV9
J: TRBJ2-7
D: TRBD1
DNA: TGTGCCAGCAGCGCGGGACAGGGGGAGGAATACGAGCAGTACTTC
CDR3: CASSAGQGEEYEQYF

size: few
V: TRBV5-4
J: TRBJ2-5
D: TRBD1
DNA: TGTGCCAGCAGCTTGAACAGGGGGCAAGAGACCCAGTACTTC
CDR3: CASSLNRGQETQYF

size: NA
V: TRBV6-5
J: TRBJ2-7
D: NA
DNA: TGTGCCAGCAGAGAGAGGGACTTCAGGGACTACGAGCAGTACTTC
CDR3: CASRERDFRDYEQYF

size: NA
V: TRBV18
J: TRBJ1-4
D: NA
DNA: TGTGCCAGCTCACCACACAGTCGGGAAAAACTGTTTTTT
CDR3: CASSPHSREKLFF

size: NA
V: TRBV5-1
J: TRBJ1-1
D: NA
DNA: TGCGCCAGCAGCCACGTGAGCTCAGAGGATGAAGCTTTCTTT
CDR3: CASSHVSSEDEAFF

size: NA
V: TRBV5-1
J: TRBJ2-7
D: TRBD2
DNA: TGCGCCAGCAGCCCGGCTACTAGCGGACTGTACGAGCAGTACTTC
CDR3: CASSPATSGLYEQYF

size: NA
V: TRBV4-3
J: TRBJ2-2
D: NA
DNA: TGCGCCAGCAGCCAGGGGGCTGCTCTCTACACCGGGGAGCTGTTTTTT
CDR3: CASSQGAALYTGELFF

size: NA
V: TRBV29-1
J: TRBJ1-1
D: NA
DNA: TGCAGCGTTGTCCCCAGGGGCACTGAAGCTTTCTTT
CDR3: CSVVPRGTEAFF

size: few
V: TRBV9
J: TRBJ2-3
D: NA
DNA: TGTGCCAGCAGCGTCGGACAGCGTGGGGATACGCAGTATTTT
CDR3: CASSVGQRGDTQYF

size: NA
V: TRBV29-1
J: TRBJ1-2
D: NA
DNA: TGCAGCGTTGAAGAGCCCGGAGCTAACTATGGCTACACCTTC
CDR3: CSVEEPGANYGYTF

size: NA
V: TRBV28
J: TRBJ1-2
D: NA
DNA: TGTGCCAGCTCGTCGGGCAGGGGTCTCGGCTACACCTTC
CDR3: CASSSGRGLGYTF

size: NA
V: TRBV5-1
J: TRBJ2-1
D: TRBD2
DNA: TGCGCCAGCAGCTCGTTAGCGGGAGGGCCAGATGAGCAGTTCTTC
CDR3: CASSSLAGGPDEQFF

size: NA
V: TRBV6-5
J: TRBJ2-1
D: TRBD2
DNA: TGTGCCAGCAGTCCTCGAGGACTAGCAATAAATGAGCAGTTCTTC
CDR3: CASSPRGLAINEQFF

size: NA
V: TRBV7-9
J: TRBJ2-3
D: TRBD2
DNA: TGTGCCAGCAGCTTATATGGACTAGCGGGAGGGTGGGCAGATACGCAGTATTTT
CDR3: CASSLYGLAGGWADTQYF

size: once
V: TRBV9
J: TRBJ1-4
D: NA
DNA: TGTGCCAGCAGCCCCCGAGGATTCAATGAAAAACTGTTTTTT
CDR3: CASSPRGFNEKLFF

size: NA
V: TRBV7-9
J: TRBJ2-3
D: NA
DNA: TGTGCCAGCAGCTTACCAACGGACTGGGATACGCAGTATTTT
CDR3: CASSLPTDWDTQYF

size: NA
V: TRBV7-8
J: TRBJ2-7
D: TRBD2
DNA: TGTGCCAGCAGCCAGGGACTAGCGGGAATATACGAGCAGTACTTC
CDR3: CASSQGLAGIYEQYF

size: NA
V: TRBV18
J: TRBJ2-1
D: TRBD2
DNA: TGTGCCAGCTCACCTTTCGTGGGAGGGACCTACAATGAGCAGTTCTTC
CDR3: CASSPFVGGTYNEQFF

size: NA
V: TRBV14
J: TRBJ2-5
D: NA
DNA: TGTGCCAGCAGCCAAGAAACCCGCTCCCGCAGGGAGACCCAGTACTTC
CDR3: CASSQETRSRRETQYF

size: NA
V: TRBV6-5
J: TRBJ1-5
D: NA
DNA: TGTGCCAGCAGTTCCTCGTATAGCAATCAGCCCCAGCATTTT
CDR3: CASSSSYSNQPQHF

size: once
V: TRBV7-2
J: TRBJ2-5
D: NA
DNA: TGTGCCAGCAGCTTACTCCGGGAAGAGACCCAGTACTTC
CDR3: CASSLLREETQYF

size: NA
V: TRBV16
J: TRBJ2-1
D: NA
DNA: TGTGCCAGCAGCCAATTACAGGGTGAGGTTTACAATGAGCAGTTCTTC
CDR3: CASSQLQGEVYNEQFF

size: NA
V: TRBV27
J: TRBJ2-7
D: TRBD2
DNA: TGTGCCAGCAGTTTCTCCTTCCGGGGGGGTAGCGGACTCTCCTACGAGCAGTACTTC
CDR3: CASSFSFRGGSGLSYEQYF

size: NA
V: TRBV2
J: TRBJ2-7
D: TRBD2
DNA: TGTGCCAGCAGTTCGGGACTAGCGGGAGTAGGCTACGAGCAGTACTTC
CDR3: CASSSGLAGVGYEQYF

size: NA
V: TRBV7-8
J: TRBJ1-1
D: NA
DNA: TGTGCCAGCAGCACCCGTTGGGGGCGGGCAATGAACACTGAAGCTTTCTTT
CDR3: CASSTRWGRAMNTEAFF

size: NA
V: TRBV5-1
J: TRBJ1-5
D: TRBD1
DNA: TGCGCCAGCAGCTTGACAGGGGGGGGCATGCAGCCCCAGCATTTT
CDR3: CASSLTGGGMQPQHF

size: NA
V: TRBV2
J: TRBJ1-1
D: NA
DNA: TGTGCCAGCAGTGAGCGCAGGGGACGTACTGAAGCTTTCTTT
CDR3: CASSERRGRTEAFF

size: NA
V: TRBV5-1
J: TRBJ1-1
D: NA
DNA: TGCGCCAGCAGCTTGGGAGCAGGGTGGGATACTGAAGCTTTCTTT
CDR3: CASSLGAGWDTEAFF

size: NA
V: TRBV4-1
J: TRBJ2-2
D: NA
DNA: TGCGCCAGCAGGCCCGGCGGGTTGAGCACCGGGGAGCTGTTTTTT
CDR3: CASRPGGLSTGELFF

size: NA
V: TRBV10-3
J: TRBJ1-5
D: TRBD1
DNA: TGTGCCATCAGTGAGGACAGGGGAGGCAATCAGCCCCAGCATTTT
CDR3: CAISEDRGGNQPQHF

size: NA
V: TRBV18
J: TRBJ2-2
D: TRBD2
DNA: TGTGCCAGCTCACCACCCCTGCGACTAGCGGGAGGGACGAACACCGGGGAGCTGTTTTTT
CDR3: CASSPPLRLAGGTNTGELFF

size: NA
V: TRBV10-1
J: TRBJ1-1
D: NA
DNA: TGCGCCAGCAGCGGACAGATGAACACTGAAGCTTTCTTT
CDR3: CASSGQMNTEAFF

size: NA
V: TRBV7-9
J: TRBJ1-3
D: NA
DNA: TGTGCCAGCAGCAAGCAGGTTTCGGGAAACACCATATATTTT
CDR3: CASSKQVSGNTIYF